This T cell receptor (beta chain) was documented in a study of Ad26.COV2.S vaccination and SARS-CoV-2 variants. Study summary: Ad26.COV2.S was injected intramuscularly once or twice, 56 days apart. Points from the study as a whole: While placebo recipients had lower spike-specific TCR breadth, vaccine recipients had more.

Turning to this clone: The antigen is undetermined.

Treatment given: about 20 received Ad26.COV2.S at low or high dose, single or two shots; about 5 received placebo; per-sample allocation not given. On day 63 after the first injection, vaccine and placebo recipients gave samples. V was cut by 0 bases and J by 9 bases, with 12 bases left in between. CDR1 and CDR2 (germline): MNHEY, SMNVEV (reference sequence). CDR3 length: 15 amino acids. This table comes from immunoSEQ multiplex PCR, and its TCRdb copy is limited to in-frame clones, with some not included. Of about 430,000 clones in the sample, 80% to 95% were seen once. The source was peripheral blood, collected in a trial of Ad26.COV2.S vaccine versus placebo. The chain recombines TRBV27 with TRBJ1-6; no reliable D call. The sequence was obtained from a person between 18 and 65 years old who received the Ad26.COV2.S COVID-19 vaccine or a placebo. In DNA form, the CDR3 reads TGTGCCAGCAGTTTATCGAAGGTCCAGTCTTCACCCCTCCACTTT. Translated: CASSLSKVQSSPLHF.